The 2 T cell receptor beta chains in this list originate from one sample, sequenced in a study of blood T cells in healthy people across ages (dated by TCRdb to the mid-2010s). The library was made by 5' RACE. These reads were obtained on an Illumina HiSeq 2500. A second PCR of about 6 to 12 cycles was performed with a sample-barcoded 5' primer and a J-beta primer mix. The public reads were run again by TCRdb, first through fastp at Q25 and then through MiXCR, and only productive beta chains were kept. Rows merge per CDR3 protein into single entries with the most common DNA and genes. This sample has around 790,000 distinct CDR3 sequences in its table, and 40% to 50% of those were observed once. Of the sample, around 18% falls within the top ten clones. The sample taken for sequencing was blood. Source of these receptors: a man in his sixties in good health.

At least ten counts were recorded for this clonotype. The chain uses TRBV4-1 and TRBJ2-5; D is unclear. The CDR3 loop spans 13 amino acids. V was clipped by 4 bases and J by 2 bases, with 8 bases between them. Germline CDR1 reads MGHRA; CDR2 reads YSYEKL. The CDR3 DNA follows: TGCGCCAGCAGCCGCTCCCGGCAAGAGACCCAGTACTTC. Its translation: CASSRSRQETQYF.

This chain joins TRBV6-2 or TRBV6-3 and TRBJ1-2; 12 nucleotides match TRBD1. The V gene's germline CDR1 is MNHEY and CDR2 SVGEGT. V was pared by 5 bases and J by 4 bases, with 11 bases of the junction left unmatched. This CDR3 is built from 17 residues. In DNA form, the CDR3 reads TGTGCCAGCAGTCCACTCCGCGGGACAGGGGGCGGCTATGGCTACACCTTC. Protein: CASSPLRGTGGGYGYTF.